The 18 T cell receptor beta chains presented below share a single source sample, sequenced in a study of cytomegalovirus exposure and HLA in healthy donors. Some clones are missing from TCRdb's copy, which holds only in-frame ones; the method was immunoSEQ multiplex PCR. The data show roughly 150,000 clones, just over 90% seen once. Sequenced sample: PBMCs. Receptors originate from a man younger than 35 in good health and CMV-seronegative.

The chain uses TRBV4-3 and TRBJ2-1; possibly TRBD2 for D (6 bases). The CDR3 has 17 residues. Trimming took 1 base from V and 0 from J, leaving 13 bases between them. From germline, CDR1 is LGHNA and CDR2 YSLEER. CDR3 protein: CASSQGLLAASYNEQFF. The DNA of the CDR3 is TGCGCCAGCAGCCAAGGGCTCTTAGCGGCCTCCTACAATGAGCAGTTCTTC.

The rearrangement uses TRBV5-4 and TRBJ1-2, with 7 positions matching TRBD1. The CDR3 consists of 12 residues. J lost 4 bases, V lost 4 bases, and 1 base had no gene match. Germline V lookup: CDR1 SGHNT, CDR2 YYREEE (reference sequence). In nucleotides, the CDR3 is TGTGCCAGCAGCGGGGACAGCTATGGCTACACCTTC. Its translation: CASSGDSYGYTF.

The CDR3 spells CASSFPPLQTSDHEQFF. Here the CDR3 DNA reads TGTGCCAGCAGCTTTCCTCCCCTTCAGACTAGCGACCATGAGCAGTTCTTC. The rearrangement links TRBV7-8 to TRBJ2-1; 8 bases fit TRBD2. The CDR3 contains 17 residues. V was pared by 3 bases and J by 8 bases, with 15 bases of the junction left unmatched. Germline V gene sequence: CDR1 SGHVS, CDR2 FQNEAQ.

V is TRBV9 and J is TRBJ2-1; 12 positions match TRBD2. Unmatched junction bases numbered 11, after V lost 0 bases and J lost 1 base. Germline V gene lookup returns CDR1 SGDLS and CDR2 YYNGEE. The CDR3 runs to 20 residues. CDR3 sequence: CASSVAMTSGSSSSYNEQFF. The CDR3 nucleotides read TGTGCCAGCAGCGTAGCTATGACTAGCGGGAGCTCGTCGTCCTACAATGAGCAGTTCTTC.

CDR3 bases: TGTGCCAGCAGCTTATTTGCAGGAGGGCAGCCCCAGCATTTT. This encodes CASSLFAGGQPQHF. The J gene is TRBJ1-5, the V gene TRBV7-8; no clear D. The CDR3 has 14 amino acids. V was shortened by 2 bases and J by 7 bases, with 12 bases between the two germline ends. Germline V gene data show CDR1 as SGHVS and CDR2 as FQNEAQ. Using reference TRBV7-8 and TRBJ1-5 for the parts outside the CDR3, the full variable domain is GAGVSQSPRYKVAKRGQDVALRCDPISGHVSLFWYQQALGQGPEFLTYFQNEAQLDKSGLPSDRFFAERPEGSVSTLKIQRTQQEDSAVYLCASSLFAGGQPQHFGDGTRLSIL.

The chain uses TRBV6-5 and TRBJ2-1; D is unclear. Germline loops: CDR1 MNHEY, CDR2 SVGAGI. Trimming cost V 5 bases and J 4 bases, with 9 bases left between them. This CDR3 is 13 amino acids long. The CDR3 DNA is TGTGCCAGCAGTCCGTCCGTATACAATGAGCAGTTCTTC. This translates into CASSPSVYNEQFF.

This sequence joins TRBV11-3 and TRBJ2-7; a possible D gene is TRBD2 (5 bases). Deletions cut 0 bases from V and 5 bases from J, with 5 bases between. This CDR3 is built from 12 residues. Germline V gene data show CDR1 as SGHNT and CDR2 as YENEEA. This CDR3 reads CASSLDGNEQYV. The CDR3 DNA reads TGTGCCAGCAGCTTAGACGGGAACGAGCAGTACGTC.

The genes are TRBV6-1 and TRBJ1-1, with a possible D match to TRBD1 (6 bases). CDR1 is MNHNS, CDR2 SASEGT, per germline. Trimming took off 6 bases at V and 4 bases at J, with 15 bases between the two ends. The CDR3 length is 14 residues. CDR3 amino acids: CASREPDRTTEAFF. The CDR3 DNA reads as TGTGCCAGCAGAGAACCTGACAGGACCACTGAAGCTTTCTTT.

The chain uses TRBV9 and TRBJ2-3, with TRBD2 matching 9 bases. CDR1 and CDR2 from the germline V gene are SGDLS and YYNGEE. Trimming took 4 bases from V and 4 from J; bases not matched to a gene: 13. The length of the CDR3 is 17 residues. CDR3 sequence (DNA): TGTGCCAGCAGCCCTAACTTAGCGGGAGATGTTGCAGATACGCAGTATTTT. Protein product: CASSPNLAGDVADTQYF.

The chain employs TRBV5-5 and TRBJ1-4; TRBD1 matches 7 bases. After removal of 3 bases from V and 8 bases from J, the junction contained 10 bases not matched to a gene. In germline, CDR1 is SGHKS, CDR2 YYEKEE (reference sequence). CDR3 length: 15 residues. The CDR3 nucleotides are TGTGCCAGCAGCTGGAGTTACAGGGGAAGCGAAAAACTGTTTTTT. This encodes CASSWSYRGSEKLFF.

This clone was observed a single time. The chain employs TRBV6-5 and TRBJ2-1; tentative D call: TRBD2 (6 bases). The CDR3 loop spans 14 amino acids. V was trimmed by 1 base and J by 6 bases, leaving 10 bases between them. Germline loops: CDR1 MNHEY, CDR2 SVGAGI. The CDR3 nucleotides read TGTGCCAGCAGTTACTTATTGGGGGGCAATGAGCAGTTCTTC. It codes for CASSYLLGGNEQFF.

The chain recombines TRBV6-5 with TRBJ1-6; 8 bases match TRBD1. CDR3 size: 15 residues. J was trimmed by 10 bases and V by 2 bases; bases with no gene match: 7. In germline, CDR1 is MNHEY, CDR2 SVGAGI. The CDR3 DNA is TGTGCCAGCAGTTACCGTGGGGGACAGGCCTCACCCCTCCACTTT. This sequence encodes CASSYRGGQASPLHF.

This clone has a handful of counts. The chain uses TRBV13 and TRBJ1-2; D unclear. Germline V CDR1 and CDR2: PRHDT, FYEKMQ (reference sequence). The CDR3 has 14 amino acids. The V and J ends lost 1 base and 2 bases respectively, with 8 bases between them. CDR3 in amino acids: CASSLERANYGYTF. As DNA, the CDR3 is TGTGCCAGCAGCTTAGAGAGGGCCAACTATGGCTACACCTTC.

The chain links TRBV6-1 to TRBJ1-2, with D perhaps TRBD1 (5 bases). Germline CDR1 reads MNHNS; CDR2 reads SASEGT. The CDR3 has 14 residues. The germline V and J ends were trimmed by 8 bases and 4 bases, with 17 bases remaining between them. The CDR3 bases are TGTGCCAGCCTGGGGGGGGGAATCGGCTATGGCTACACCTTC. It yields the protein CASLGGGIGYGYTF.

The chain combines TRBV5-1 with TRBJ2-3; D gene ambiguous. Looked up from germline, CDR1 is SGHRS and CDR2 is YFSETQ. This CDR3 contains 14 residues. V was trimmed by 0 bases and J by 5 bases, leaving 10 bases between them. In DNA form, the CDR3 reads TGCGCCAGCAGCTTGGTTGAGTTTGGAGATACGCAGTATTTT. Translated: CASSLVEFGDTQYF.

This rearrangement joins TRBV12-5 to TRBJ2-5; possible D gene TRBD2, 5 bases. V was clipped by 5 bases and J by 5 bases, with 12 bases between them. The CDR3 length is 13 residues. Germline loops: CDR1 LGHNT, CDR2 FRNRAP. This chain's CDR3 is CASGPDWLETQYF. The CDR3 DNA sequence: TGTGCTAGTGGTCCGGACTGGTTGGAGACCCAGTACTTC.

The gene calls are TRBV4-1 and TRBJ1-1, with 8 bases identical to TRBD1. V lost 4 bases and J lost 5; bases outside the gene matches: 15. CDR1 is MGHRA and CDR2 is YSYEKL in the germline V gene. This CDR3 contains 17 residues. CDR3 protein: CASSPGQGVVFGTEAFF. The CDR3 DNA is TGCGCCAGCAGCCCCGGACAGGGTGTGGTGTTCGGGACTGAAGCTTTCTTT.

The V gene is TRBV9, the J gene TRBJ2-1; TRBD2 is a possible D gene (6 bases). Germline V gene data show CDR1 as SGDLS and CDR2 as YYNGEE. Deletions cut 3 bases from V and 9 bases from J, with 13 bases between. This CDR3 has 13 amino acids. The CDR3: CASSASSGVEQFF. CDR3 nucleotides: TGTGCCAGCAGCGCCAGCTCGGGGGTTGAGCAGTTCTTC. The variable domain in full, completed from reference TRBV9 and TRBJ2-1, reads DSGVTQTPKHLITATGQRVTLRCSPRSGDLSVYWYQQSLDQGLQFLIQYYNGEERAKGNILERFSAQQFPDLHSELNLSSLELGDSALYFCASSASSGVEQFFGPGTRLTVL.